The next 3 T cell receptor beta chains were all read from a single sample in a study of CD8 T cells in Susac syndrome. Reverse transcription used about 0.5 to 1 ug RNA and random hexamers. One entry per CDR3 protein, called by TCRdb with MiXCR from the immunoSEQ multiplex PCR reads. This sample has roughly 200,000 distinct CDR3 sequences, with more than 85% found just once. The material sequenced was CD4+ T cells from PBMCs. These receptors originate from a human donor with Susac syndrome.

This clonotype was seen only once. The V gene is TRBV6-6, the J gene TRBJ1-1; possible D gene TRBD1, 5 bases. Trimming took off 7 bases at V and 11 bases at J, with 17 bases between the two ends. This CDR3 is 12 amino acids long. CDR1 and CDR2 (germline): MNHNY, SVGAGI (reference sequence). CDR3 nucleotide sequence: TGTGCCAGCACCGGGAGCGGGAACAGGGCTTTCTTT. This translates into CASTGSGNRAFF.

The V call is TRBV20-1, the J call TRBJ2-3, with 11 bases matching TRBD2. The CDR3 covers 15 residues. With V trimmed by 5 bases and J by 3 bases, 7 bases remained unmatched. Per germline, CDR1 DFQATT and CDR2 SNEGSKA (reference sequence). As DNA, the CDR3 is TGCAGTGCTCCTCACCGACTAGCGGGGACAGATACGCAGTATTTT. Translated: CSAPHRLAGTDTQYF.

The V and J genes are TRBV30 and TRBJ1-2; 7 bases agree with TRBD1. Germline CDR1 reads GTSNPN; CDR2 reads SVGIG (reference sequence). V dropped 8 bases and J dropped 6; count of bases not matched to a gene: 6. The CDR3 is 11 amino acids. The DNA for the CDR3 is TGTGCCCAGGACAGGCAACATGGCTACACCTTC. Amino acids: CAQDRQHGYTF.